The source of this TCR beta chain is a study of T cell responses to AZD1222 COVID-19 vaccine (dated by TCRdb to the early 2020s). For context, the study as a whole: A total of approximately 240 trial participants underwent TCR sequencing, of whom roughly 210 received two doses of AZD1222 and 26 received two doses of the MenACWY control vaccine. Trial participants were enrolled into age subgroups of 18-55, 56-69 and 70-plus years, which contained 148, 28 and 57 TCR-sequenced participants, respectively.

A remark on this clone: Which antigen it targets is not known. Per-nucleotide qualities are absent, and no much larger clonotype sits a single base away.

Results the study describes overall, beyond this receptor: Nearly half of unique spike-specific TCRs reportedly recognized epitopes outside regions mutated in the B.1.351 and B.1.1.7 variants. Participants were mostly white British and included more females than males, and it was suggested by the authors that clonal diversity may have been underestimated. In the small 56-69-year group, the increase in depth fell short of significance, most likely because of low power. The vaccine-associated CD4 TCRs covered the entire spike protein, and the dominant responses fell in regions 160-218 and 743-854. A significant rise in spike-specific TCR breadth and depth was observed after two AZD1222 doses relative to day 0 and relative to MenACWY recipients. Only five to seven AZD1222 recipients were SARS-CoV-2 seropositive at baseline, limiting conclusions about previously exposed vaccinees. No day 14 peak-response samples were available, so repertoires were characterized only after the peak T cell response.

The time point label of this sample denotes: about 28 days (+/-7) after the second vaccine dose. AZD1222 recipients given second doses at about 4 weeks or at about 12 weeks were pooled, since spike-specific TCR depth and breadth were not found to differ between the two schedules. The vaccinee samples were drawn from two UK trials, COV001 and COV002, one of which was a single-blind randomized controlled phase 2/3 trial testing AZD1222 (ChAdOx1 nCoV-19) in healthy adults. Trial participant PBMC samples were collected at day 0 and day 28 after the second dose for TCRbeta chain sequencing. The CDR3 regions of human TCRbeta chains were analyzed by immunosequencing. Per the original workflow: TCRs in the repertoires were matched against a reference library of SARS-CoV-2-specific TCRs that had been generated with the MIRA antigen-specificity platform. Breadth was defined as the fraction of unique TCRs that were SARS-CoV-2-associated, and depth was defined as the fraction of total T cells that were SARS-CoV-2-associated. Using the MIRA data, every spike-specific TCR was mapped to the spike region that the TCR reacted to and assigned to either a CD4 or a CD8 class. Log10-transformed breadth and depth values were compared by one-way ANOVA with Sidak's multiple comparisons tests. The clones in this table, taken by TCRdb from immuneACCESS, are in-frame only. Not every clone is retained; where verified, under half of the shortfall comes from an unresolved V gene, and the cause of the rest is unknown. V, J and clone size are those of that table, while D and trimming were read from the DNA. The sample table shows roughly 150,000 clones, and 90% to 95% are seen once. Together, the top ten hold about 4.6% of the sample.

This clonotype originated in an adult who received the AZD1222 COVID-19 vaccine. This material consisted of peripheral blood, taken 28 days after the second AZD1222 dose.

The sequenced DNA: TGCGCCAGCAGCTGGGCACGGGGAGGTGAAAAACTGTTTTTT. This gives the protein CASSWARGGEKLFF. The sequence is built from TRBV5-1 and TRBJ1-4; no D gene is confidently identified. V is clipped by 3 bases and J by 7 bases, and the sequence between their germline boundaries is 13 bases long. CDR1 and CDR2 were assigned from the germline V gene as SGHRS and YFSETQ. Taken from cysteine to phenylalanine, the CDR3 has 14 residues. Kept here is only the CDR3 DNA, which spans 42 bases and is read in frame from base 1. Supplemented by the reference TRBV5-1 and TRBJ1-4 proteins around the CDR3, the complete variable domain is KAGVTQTPRYLIKTRGQQVTLSCSPISGHRSVSWYQQTPGQGLQFLFEYFSETQRNKGNFPGRFSGRQFSNSRSEMNVSTLELGDSALYLCASSWARGGEKLFFGSGTQLSVL.